This TCR beta chain was obtained from a study of memory CD4+ T cells and cytomegalovirus serostatus. Study-level background: This sample comes from healthy Belgian adults, fewer than 10 CMV seropositive, approximately 25 seronegative.

CDR3 length: 17 amino acids. CDR1 is LNHNV, CDR2 YYDKDF, per germline (reference sequence). The V end lost 0 bases, the J end lost 6 bases, and 20 bases lay between the germline ends. Profiled with immunoSEQ multiplex PCR; TCRdb holds only in-frame clones, not every one. This repertoire shows tens of thousands of clones, over 65% found once; its top ten account for approximately 2.6%. Single viable CD3+CD4+CD8-CD45RO+ cells were sorted as the memory CD4+ T cells. The chain joins TRBV15 to TRBJ1-1; possible D gene TRBD1, 5 bases. The TCR comes from an adult in good health and CMV-seropositive. The sample comprised memory CD4+ T cells from blood. The CDR3 nucleotides are TGTGCCACCAGCAGAGATCACGGGGGATCTCCCGGGGCTGAAGCTTTCTTT. Translation: CATSRDHGGSPGAEAFF. Full variable domain (rest looked up from reference TRBV15 and TRBJ1-1): DAMVIQNPRYQVTQFGKPVTLSCSQTLNHNVMYWYQQKSSQAPKLLFHYYDKDFNNEADTPDNFQSRRPNTSFCFLDIRSPGLGDTAMYLCATSRDHGGSPGAEAFFGQGTRLTVV.